The next 12 T cell receptor beta chains were all read from a single sample in a study of blood T cells in healthy people across ages. Next came a second PCR, run for roughly 6 to 11 cycles, which used a sample-barcoded 5' primer along with a J-beta primer mix. TCRdb re-called the 5' RACE reads with MiXCR, one entry per CDR3 protein. The table lists 700,000 to 850,000 distinct CDR3 sequences, roughly 40% of them singletons. Sequencing was performed on blood. These receptors were collected from a man between 18 and 29 years old in good health.

The V gene is TRBV10-3, the J gene TRBJ1-2, with D tentatively TRBD1 (6 bases). V was trimmed by 0 bases and J by 10 bases, leaving 15 bases between them. The CDR3 runs to 14 residues. From germline, CDR1 is ENHRY and CDR2 SYGVKD. CDR3: CAISESTGGLPYTF. In nucleotides, the CDR3 is TGTGCCATCAGTGAGTCGACGGGGGGGCTCCCCTACACCTTC.

The sample holds many counts of this clonotype. The chain links TRBV12-3 or TRBV12-4 to TRBJ2-3, with TRBD1 matching 9 bases. The V gene end was trimmed by 2 bases and the J gene end by 1 base; junction bases not matched to a gene: 4. This CDR3 region has 16 residues. The CDR3 sequence is CASSLPGQGGTDTQYF. The CDR3 DNA reads as TGTGCCAGCAGTTTACCGGGACAGGGTGGCACAGATACGCAGTATTTT.

The chain uses TRBV6-1 and TRBJ2-5; 9 nucleotides line up with TRBD2. The J call is uncertain, as TRBJ2-1 better fits the DNA end. This CDR3 comprises 16 residues. Germline V gives CDR1 MNHNS, CDR2 SASEGT. DNA of the CDR3: TGTGCCAGCAGTGATTTGGCTAGCGGGGACCAAGAGACCCAGTTCTTC. Translation gives CASSDLASGDQETQFF.

Details on this clonotype: Just one base apart from a much larger clone, this may be a read error. V usage is TRBV7-9 and J usage is TRBJ2-5; tentatively, D is TRBD2 (5 bases). The CDR3 spans 14 residues. Germline V gives CDR1 SEHNR, CDR2 FQNEAQ (reference sequence). The V end lost 0 bases, the J end lost 11 bases, and 16 bases lay between the germline ends. The CDR3 here is CASSLALEGNEQYF. CDR3 in DNA: TGTGCCAGCAGCTTAGCGCTAGAGGGAAATGAGCAGTACTTC.

This clonotype was counted a few times. V gene TRBV5-1 combines with J gene TRBJ2-2; D is unclear. Germline V gene data show CDR1 as SGHRS and CDR2 as YFSETQ. This CDR3 is 15 amino acids long. Trimming left V 0 bases short and J 5 bases short, with 11 bases between. The CDR3 is CASSLGASRTGELFF. In nucleotides, the CDR3 is TGCGCCAGCAGCTTGGGGGCCTCAAGGACCGGGGAGCTGTTTTTT.

Only a few counts were recorded for this clonotype. The chain employs TRBV28 and TRBJ1-4, with D unresolved. V was clipped by 8 bases and J by 3 bases, with 13 bases between them. The length of the CDR3 is 14 residues. Germline V CDR1 and CDR2: MDHEN, SYDVKM. CDR3 protein: CASHQSSANEKLFF. The CDR3 nucleotides read TGTGCCAGCCACCAATCGTCGGCTAATGAAAAACTGTTTTTT.

This chain joins TRBV20-1 and TRBJ2-4; D perhaps matches TRBD2 (5 bases). Trimming cost V 2 bases and J 2 bases, with 16 bases left between them. This CDR3 is 16 amino acids long. Germline V gene lookup returns CDR1 DFQATT and CDR2 SNEGSKA (reference sequence). The CDR3 DNA reads TGCAGTGCTAGATCGACGGGATCTCAGACCAAAAACATTCAGTACTTC. Residues: CSARSTGSQTKNIQYF.

This clonotype showed up many times. The CDR3 DNA follows: TGTGCCATCAGTGATGGGTCTACGGGTCCAGATACGCAGTATTTT. It yields the protein CAISDGSTGPDTQYF. The rearrangement joins TRBV10-3 to TRBJ2-3; D unclear. Trimming stripped 3 bases from V and 4 bases from J, with 14 bases between. Germline values: CDR1 ENHRY, CDR2 SYGVKD. This CDR3 comprises 15 residues.

This clonotype was recorded a few times. This chain uses TRBV27 with TRBJ2-3, with 8 bases that match TRBD1. V lost 5 bases and J lost 4; bases outside the gene matches: 5. The germline V gene encodes CDR1 MNHEY and CDR2 SMNVEV (reference sequence). CDR3 length: 14 amino acids. The CDR3: CASSRQGISDTQYF. In DNA, the CDR3 is TGTGCCAGCAGTCGACAGGGGATCTCAGATACGCAGTATTTT.

Only a few counts were recorded for this clonotype. The V and J genes are TRBV30 and TRBJ1-4, with D possibly being TRBD1 (6 bases). This CDR3 is 14 amino acids long. The germline V gene has CDR1 GTSNPN and CDR2 SVGIG (reference sequence). Trimming took off 8 bases at V and 7 bases at J, with 20 bases between the two ends. Here the CDR3 reads CAAEDWGLSEKLFF. CDR3 DNA sequence: TGTGCCGCCGAGGATTGGGGGCTTAGTGAAAAACTGTTTTTT.

This clonotype was detected ten times or more. This chain links TRBV20-1 with TRBJ2-5, with TRBD2 as a possible D gene (7 bases). The CDR3 runs 16 residues. Germline CDR1 and CDR2: DFQATT and SNEGSKA (reference sequence). V lost 0 bases to trimming and J lost 2 bases, with 16 bases between them. CDR3 nucleotide sequence: TGCAGTGCTAGAGACGTTCGGGGGGCCCGACAAGAGACCCAGTACTTC. Its translation is CSARDVRGARQETQYF.

In this sample, this clonotype turned up a few times. J is TRBJ2-3 and V is TRBV4-3, with no clear D. Germline assignment: CDR1 LGHNA and CDR2 YSLEER. The CDR3 totals 17 residues. Trimming took off 1 base at V and 3 bases at J, with 17 bases between the two ends. The CDR3 nucleotides are TGCGCCAGCAGCCAAGCCCTCCCGGGCTCCGGTACAGATACGCAGTATTTT. This translates into CASSQALPGSGTDTQYF.